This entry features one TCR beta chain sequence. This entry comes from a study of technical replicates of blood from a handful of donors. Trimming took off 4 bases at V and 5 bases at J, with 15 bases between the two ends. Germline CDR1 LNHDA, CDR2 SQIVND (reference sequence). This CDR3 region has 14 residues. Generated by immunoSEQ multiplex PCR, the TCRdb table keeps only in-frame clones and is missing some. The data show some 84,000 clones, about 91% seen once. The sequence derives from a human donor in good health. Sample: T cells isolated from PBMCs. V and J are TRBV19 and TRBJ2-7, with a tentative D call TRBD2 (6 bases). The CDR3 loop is CASSKDRERDEQYF. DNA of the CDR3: TGTGCCAGTAGTAAGGATCGGGAGAGGGACGAGCAGTACTTC.